Described below is a single T cell receptor beta chain sequence and its context. Seattle patients were enrolled while actively infected and followed longitudinally. Per germline, CDR1 ENHRY and CDR2 SYGVKD. The J segment lost 6 bases and the V segment lost 10 bases, leaving 15 bases of the junction unmatched. There are 16 residues in the CDR3. This specimen comes from a study of blood T cell repertoires in COVID-19. Across the study: Donors in the United States, Italy and Spain gave samples during acute or convalescent COVID-19. Sources were T cells, B-cell-depleted T cells, or PBMCs; the material itself was cDNA or gDNA.

Under the authors' procedure: How many nucleated cells were present was estimated from reference gene primer amplification. Profiling relied on immunoSEQ multiplex PCR, and the TCRdb table lists in-frame clones only, not all of them. V and J calls and clone size are copied from that table; D and trimming were computed from the DNA. The repertoire consists of more than 200,000 clones, with around nine tenths occurring once and the leading ten covering roughly 5%. V gene TRBV10-3 combines with J gene TRBJ2-2, with 9 bases lining up with TRBD1. This TCR derives from a woman aged 55-75 years with COVID-19, enrolled during active disease. What was sequenced was peripheral blood. This CDR3 is CATQGIGQGRPGELFF. As DNA, the CDR3 is TGTGCCACCCAGGGTATAGGACAGGGGCGACCCGGGGAGCTGTTTTTT.